This T cell receptor beta chain was retrieved from a study of CD8 T cells in ankylosing spondylitis. Findings and limits, study-wide: Disease-linked clones, CD8+, were relatively rare in peripheral blood. Disease-linked clones reportedly showed significant enrichment in matched ankylosing spondylitis synovial fluid. Ankylosing spondylitis blood seemed to carry a telltale TCR beta motif made of several highly homologous variants.

In this sample, this clonotype turned up many times. Its antigen is still unknown. For TCR beta, libraries came from quantitative 5'-RACE with molecular barcodes. TCRdb used MiXCR to reprocess the 5' RACE reads, holding one entry per CDR3 protein. The sample yields about 170,000 distinct CDR3 sequences, around 18% seen once. This CDR3 is built from 13 residues. V was clipped by 1 base and J by 8 bases, with 10 bases between them. Germline V CDR1 and CDR2: SGHRS, YFSETQ. This TCR was sampled from a male donor with ankylosing spondylitis or in good health (not recorded which). The rearrangement joins TRBV5-1 to TRBJ2-1; D may be TRBD1 (5 bases). Specimen: blood, either unsorted or a sorted T cell fraction (not recorded which). For the CDR3, the DNA is TGCGCCAGCAGCTTGAGGGGTAGCCATGAGCAGTTCTTC. Translation gives CASSLRGSHEQFF.